This T cell receptor beta chain was sequenced during a study of blood T cell repertoires in COVID-19. Study at large: There were acute and convalescent COVID-19 samples, and they came from the United States, Italy and Spain. Sources were T cells, B-cell-depleted T cells, or PBMCs; the material itself was cDNA or gDNA.

The authors' processing: Estimated nucleated cell counts came from reference gene primer amplification. The data were produced by immunoSEQ multiplex PCR, yet TCRdb's version contains in-frame clones alone and is incomplete. The D gene and trimming were derived from the DNA, and the V and J assignments and clone size from that table. The sample includes some 50,000 clones, about nine tenths seen only once; the top ten take more than 15%. Sequenced sample: peripheral blood. The sequence was collected from a human donor in a cohort sampled during active COVID-19.

CDR3 nucleotide sequence: TGTGCCAGCTCATTGCAGGTTAATCAGCCCCAGCATTTT. It translates to CASSLQVNQPQHF. The chain has TRBV18 and TRBJ1-5; D is unresolved. Germline lookup yields CDR1 KGHSH and CDR2 LQKENI. Trimming took off 5 bases at V and 4 bases at J, with 9 bases between the two ends. This CDR3 is 13 amino acids long.